Listed here is a single T cell receptor beta chain. Its specificity is not known. A much larger clone is a single base away; this may be a read error. The CDR3 does not end in the conserved phenylalanine or tryptophan, so this is likely a read error. This record comes from a study of tumor and adjacent non-tumor tissue in lung cancer. Across the whole study: Histology: about a dozen adenocarcinoma, a couple of squamous cell carcinoma, 1 small cell lung cancer. The patients, roughly eleven men and roughly 5 women, were about 31 to 76 with stage I to III disease. Study outcomes and limitations: Tumor repertoires had a smaller top 100 clone share than normal lung. Compared with tumor, normal lung showed significantly lower TCR diversity.

The CDR3 has 15 residues. V dropped 5 bases and J dropped 2 bases, with 16 bases sitting between them. TCRbeta libraries were built with three rounds of nested PCR, modified from ARM-PCR. TCRdb processed the multiplex PCR reads anew with MiXCR; each CDR3 protein has one entry. The sample comprises more than 85,000 distinct CDR3 sequences, 60% to 80% of which are singletons, and roughly a fifth rests with the top ten. No cell sorting was done before RNA was extracted from the tissue. The normal lung tissue was taken more than 3 cm from the tumor edge. V gene TRBV12-3 or TRBV12-4 combines with J gene TRBJ2-7; unclear D gene. The receptor was derived from a man aged 30 to 39 with non-small cell lung cancer. The source material was distant non-tumor lung tissue. This chain's CDR3 is CASSRRLTPPYEQYL. The CDR3 coding sequence is TGTGCCAGCAGTCGACGACTGACGCCTCCCTACGAGCAGTACTTA.